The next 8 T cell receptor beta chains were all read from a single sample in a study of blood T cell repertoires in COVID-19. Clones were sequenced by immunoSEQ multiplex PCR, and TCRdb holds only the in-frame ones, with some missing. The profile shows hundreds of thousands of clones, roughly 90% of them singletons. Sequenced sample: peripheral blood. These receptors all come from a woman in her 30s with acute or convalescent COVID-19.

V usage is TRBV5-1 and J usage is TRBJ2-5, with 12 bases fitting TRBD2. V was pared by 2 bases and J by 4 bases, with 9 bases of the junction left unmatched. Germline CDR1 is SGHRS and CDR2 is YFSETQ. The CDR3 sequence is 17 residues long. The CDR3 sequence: CASSLGASGGARETQYF. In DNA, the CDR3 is TGCGCCAGCAGCTTAGGAGCTAGCGGGGGGGCCCGAGAGACCCAGTACTTC.

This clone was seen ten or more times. The DNA of the CDR3 is TGTGCCAGCAGTTTAGCAATTACGAACACCGGGGAGCTGTTTTTT. Protein product: CASSLAITNTGELFF. The V and J genes are TRBV6-2 or TRBV6-3 and TRBJ2-2; the D is unclear. The length of the CDR3 is 15 residues. CDR1 is MNHEY, CDR2 SVGEGT, per germline. The ends were cut back, 4 bases at V and 0 bases at J, with 9 bases in the middle.

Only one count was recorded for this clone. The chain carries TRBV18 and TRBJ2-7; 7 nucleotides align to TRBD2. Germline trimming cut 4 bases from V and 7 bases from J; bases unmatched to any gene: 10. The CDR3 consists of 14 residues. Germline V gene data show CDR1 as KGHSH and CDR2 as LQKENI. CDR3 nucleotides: TGTGCCAGCTCACGGGATGTAGCGGGCTCAGAGCAGTACTTC. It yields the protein CASSRDVAGSEQYF.

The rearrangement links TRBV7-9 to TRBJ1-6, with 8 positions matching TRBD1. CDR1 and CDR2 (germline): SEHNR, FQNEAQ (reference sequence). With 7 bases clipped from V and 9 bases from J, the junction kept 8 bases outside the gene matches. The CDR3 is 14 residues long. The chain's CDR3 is CASTENRGTSPLHF. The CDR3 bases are TGTGCCAGCACCGAAAACAGGGGGACTTCACCCCTCCACTTT. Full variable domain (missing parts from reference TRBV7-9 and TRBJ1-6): DTGVSQNPRHKITKRGQNVTFRCDPISEHNRLYWYRQTLGQGPEFLTYFQNEAQLEKSRLLSDRFSAERPKGSFSTLEIQRTEQGDSAMYLCASTENRGTSPLHFGNGTRLTVT.

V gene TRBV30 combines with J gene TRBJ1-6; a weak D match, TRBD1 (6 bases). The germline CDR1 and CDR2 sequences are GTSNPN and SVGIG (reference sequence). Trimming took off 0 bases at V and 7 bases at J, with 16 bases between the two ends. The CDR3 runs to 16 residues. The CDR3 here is CAWSVPGQRLNSPLHF. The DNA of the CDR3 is TGTGCCTGGAGTGTACCTGGACAGCGACTCAATTCACCCCTCCACTTT.

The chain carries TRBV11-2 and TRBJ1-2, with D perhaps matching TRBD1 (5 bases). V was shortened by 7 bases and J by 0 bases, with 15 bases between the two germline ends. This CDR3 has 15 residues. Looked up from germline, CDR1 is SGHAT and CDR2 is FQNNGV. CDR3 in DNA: TGTGCCAGCACCCCGGGGGGGAAAACTAACTATGGCTACACCTTC. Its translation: CASTPGGKTNYGYTF.

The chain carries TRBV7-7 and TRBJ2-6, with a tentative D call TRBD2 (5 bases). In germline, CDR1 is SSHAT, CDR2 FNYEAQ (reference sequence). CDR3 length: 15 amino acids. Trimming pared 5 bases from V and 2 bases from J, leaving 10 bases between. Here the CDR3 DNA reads TGTGCCAGCAGCCCTGGGAGAGCTGGGGCCAACGTCCTGACTTTC. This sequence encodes CASSPGRAGANVLTF. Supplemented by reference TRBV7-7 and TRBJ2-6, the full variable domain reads GAGVSQSPRYKVTKRGQDVTLRCDPISSHATLYWYQQALGQGPEFLTYFNYEAQPDKSGLPSDRFSAERPEGSISTLTIQRTEQRDSAMYRCASSPGRAGANVLTFGAGSRLTVL.

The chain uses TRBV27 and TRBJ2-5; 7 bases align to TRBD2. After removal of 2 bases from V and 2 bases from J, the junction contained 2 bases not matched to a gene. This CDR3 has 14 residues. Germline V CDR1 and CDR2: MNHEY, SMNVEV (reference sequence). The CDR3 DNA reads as TGTGCCAGCAGTTTACTAGCGGCGCAAGAGACCCAGTACTTC. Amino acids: CASSLLAAQETQYF.